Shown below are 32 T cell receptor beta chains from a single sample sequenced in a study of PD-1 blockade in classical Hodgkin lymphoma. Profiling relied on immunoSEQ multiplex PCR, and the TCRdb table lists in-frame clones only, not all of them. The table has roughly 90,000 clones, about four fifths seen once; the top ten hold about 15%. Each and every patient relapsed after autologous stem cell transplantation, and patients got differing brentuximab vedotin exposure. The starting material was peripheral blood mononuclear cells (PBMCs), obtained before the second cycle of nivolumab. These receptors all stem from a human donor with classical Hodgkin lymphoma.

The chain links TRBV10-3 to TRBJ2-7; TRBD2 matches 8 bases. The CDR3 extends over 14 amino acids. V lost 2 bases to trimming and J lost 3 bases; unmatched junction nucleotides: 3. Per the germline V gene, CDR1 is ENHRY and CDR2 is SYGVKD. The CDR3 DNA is TGTGCCATCAGTGAGGATCGGGGGGGCTACGAGCAGTACTTC. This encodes CAISEDRGGYEQYF.

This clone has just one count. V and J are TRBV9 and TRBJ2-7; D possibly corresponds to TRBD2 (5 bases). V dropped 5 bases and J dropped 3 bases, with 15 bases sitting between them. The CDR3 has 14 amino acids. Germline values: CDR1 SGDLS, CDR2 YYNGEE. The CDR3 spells CASSFPGWSYEQYF. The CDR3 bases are TGTGCCAGCAGTTTCCCGGGGTGGAGCTACGAGCAGTACTTC.

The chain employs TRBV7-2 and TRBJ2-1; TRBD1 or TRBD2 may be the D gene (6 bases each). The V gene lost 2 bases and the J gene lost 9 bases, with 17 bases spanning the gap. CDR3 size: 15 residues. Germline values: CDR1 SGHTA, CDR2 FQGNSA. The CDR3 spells CASSLQKGGTSEQFF. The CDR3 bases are TGTGCCAGCAGCTTACAAAAGGGGGGTACAAGTGAGCAGTTCTTC.

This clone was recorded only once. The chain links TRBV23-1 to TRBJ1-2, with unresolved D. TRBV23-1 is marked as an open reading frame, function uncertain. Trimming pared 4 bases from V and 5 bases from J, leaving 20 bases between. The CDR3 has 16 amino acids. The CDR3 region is CASSLVRRAKQYGYTF. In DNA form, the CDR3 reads TGCGCCAGCAGTCTTGTGCGTAGGGCCAAGCAATATGGCTACACCTTC.

In nucleotides, the CDR3 is TGTGCCAGCAGGGCTTGGACAGGGGGGAATGAAAAACTGTTTTTT. This translates into CASRAWTGGNEKLFF. V gene TRBV28 combines with J gene TRBJ1-4; TRBD1 matches 10 bases. The V gene end was trimmed by 6 bases and the J gene end by 5 bases; junction bases not matched to a gene: 6. The CDR3 length is 15 residues. Germline assignment: CDR1 MDHEN and CDR2 SYDVKM.

CDR3 DNA sequence: TGTGCCAGCAGTTTATCGCCGGGCCGCACAGATACGCAGTATTTT. Amino acid sequence: CASSLSPGRTDTQYF. The rearrangement links TRBV27 to TRBJ2-3; no clear D. The CDR3 extends over 15 amino acids. Germline V lookup: CDR1 MNHEY, CDR2 SMNVEV (reference sequence). Trimming pared 0 bases from V and 1 base from J, leaving 8 bases between.

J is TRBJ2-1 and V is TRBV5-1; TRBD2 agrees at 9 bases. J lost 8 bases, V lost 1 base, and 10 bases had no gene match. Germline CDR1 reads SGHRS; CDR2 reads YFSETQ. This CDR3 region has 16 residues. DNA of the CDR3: TGCGCCAGCAGCTTGTCGGGCGGGAGGGCCGGGGATGAGCAGTTCTTC. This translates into CASSLSGGRAGDEQFF.

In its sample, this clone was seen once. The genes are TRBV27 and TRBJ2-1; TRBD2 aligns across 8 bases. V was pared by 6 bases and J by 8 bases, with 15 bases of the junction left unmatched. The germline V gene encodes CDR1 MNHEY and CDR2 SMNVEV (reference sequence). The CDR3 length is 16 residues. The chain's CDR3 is CASRKPTGLGWDEQFF. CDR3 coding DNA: TGTGCCAGCAGAAAACCGACGGGACTAGGTTGGGATGAGCAGTTCTTC.

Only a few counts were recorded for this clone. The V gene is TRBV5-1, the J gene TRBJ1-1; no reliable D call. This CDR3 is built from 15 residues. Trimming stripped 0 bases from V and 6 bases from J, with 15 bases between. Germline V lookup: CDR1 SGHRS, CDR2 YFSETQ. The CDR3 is CASSLAIGGRSEAFF. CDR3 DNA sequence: TGCGCCAGCAGCTTGGCCATCGGAGGGAGGTCTGAAGCTTTCTTT.

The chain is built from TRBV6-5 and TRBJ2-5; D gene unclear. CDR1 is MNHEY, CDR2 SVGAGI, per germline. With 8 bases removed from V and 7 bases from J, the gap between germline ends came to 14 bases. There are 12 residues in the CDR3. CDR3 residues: CASRSELGTQYF. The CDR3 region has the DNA TGTGCCAGCCGCAGCGAACTGGGGACCCAGTACTTC.

Here the CDR3 DNA reads TGCGCCAGCAGCCGACTAGCGAGTGGGTCCGGGGAGCTGTTTTTT. Its protein is CASSRLASGSGELFF. The genes are TRBV5-1 and TRBJ2-2, with 8 nucleotides matching TRBD2. The CDR3 has 15 amino acids. CDR1 is SGHRS, CDR2 YFSETQ, per germline. V lost 4 bases, J lost 6 bases, and 8 bases stayed unmatched.

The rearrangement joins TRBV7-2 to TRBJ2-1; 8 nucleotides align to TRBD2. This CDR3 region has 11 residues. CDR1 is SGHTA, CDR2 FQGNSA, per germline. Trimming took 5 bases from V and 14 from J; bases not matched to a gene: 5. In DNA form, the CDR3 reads TGTGCCAGCAGCCGAGGGACTAGAAAGTTCTTC. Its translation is CASSRGTRKFF.

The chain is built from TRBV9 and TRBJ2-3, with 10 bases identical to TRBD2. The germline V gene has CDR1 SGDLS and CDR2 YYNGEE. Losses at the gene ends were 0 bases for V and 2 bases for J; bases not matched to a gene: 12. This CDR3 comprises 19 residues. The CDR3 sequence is CASSVAPGLAVINTDTQYF. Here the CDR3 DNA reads TGTGCCAGCAGCGTAGCCCCAGGACTAGCGGTTATCAACACAGATACGCAGTATTTT.

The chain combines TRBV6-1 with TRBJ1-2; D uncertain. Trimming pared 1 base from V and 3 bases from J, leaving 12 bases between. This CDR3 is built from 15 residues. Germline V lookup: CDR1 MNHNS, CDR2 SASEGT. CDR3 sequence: CASSEGAAFYYGYTF. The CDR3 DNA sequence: TGTGCCAGCAGTGAAGGGGCGGCGTTTTACTATGGCTACACCTTC.

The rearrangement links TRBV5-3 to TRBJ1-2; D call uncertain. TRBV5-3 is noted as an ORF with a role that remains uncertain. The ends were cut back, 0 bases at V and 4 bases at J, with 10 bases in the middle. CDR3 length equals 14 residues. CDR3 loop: CARSLGRPTYGYTF. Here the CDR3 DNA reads TGTGCCAGAAGCTTGGGTAGGCCCACCTATGGCTACACCTTC.

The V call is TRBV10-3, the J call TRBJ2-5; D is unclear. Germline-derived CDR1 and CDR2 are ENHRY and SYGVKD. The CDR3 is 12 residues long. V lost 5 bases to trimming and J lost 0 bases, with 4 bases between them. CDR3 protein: CAISPNQETQYF. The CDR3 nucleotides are TGTGCCATCAGTCCTAACCAAGAGACCCAGTACTTC.

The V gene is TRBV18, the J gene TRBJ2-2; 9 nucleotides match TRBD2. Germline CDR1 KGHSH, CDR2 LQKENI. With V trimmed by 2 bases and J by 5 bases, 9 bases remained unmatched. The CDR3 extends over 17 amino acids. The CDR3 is CASSPISLLAGTGELFF. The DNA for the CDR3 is TGTGCCAGCTCACCAATAAGCCTGCTAGCGGGGACCGGGGAGCTGTTTTTT.

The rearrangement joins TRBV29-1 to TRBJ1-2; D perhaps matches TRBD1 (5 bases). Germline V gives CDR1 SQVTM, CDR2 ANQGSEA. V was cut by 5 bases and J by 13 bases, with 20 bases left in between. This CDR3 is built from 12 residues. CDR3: CSVLQPGLLSTF. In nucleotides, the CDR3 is TGCAGCGTTTTACAGCCGGGACTTCTGAGCACCTTC.

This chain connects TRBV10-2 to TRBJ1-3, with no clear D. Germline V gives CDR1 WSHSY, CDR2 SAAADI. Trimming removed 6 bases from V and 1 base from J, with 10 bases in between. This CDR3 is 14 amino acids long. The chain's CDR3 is CASREGKSGNTIYF. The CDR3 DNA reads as TGCGCCAGCAGAGAAGGAAAATCTGGAAACACCATATATTTT.

The CDR3 protein is CASSYLQLAGETQYF. The CDR3 DNA is TGTGCCAGCAGTTATTTACAGTTAGCGGGAGAGACCCAGTACTTC. This chain joins TRBV6-6 and TRBJ2-5; 7 bases are a match to TRBD2. This CDR3 comprises 15 residues. The V and J ends lost 3 bases and 4 bases, in that order; junction bases with no gene match: 8. Looked up from germline, CDR1 is MNHNY and CDR2 is SVGAGI (reference sequence).

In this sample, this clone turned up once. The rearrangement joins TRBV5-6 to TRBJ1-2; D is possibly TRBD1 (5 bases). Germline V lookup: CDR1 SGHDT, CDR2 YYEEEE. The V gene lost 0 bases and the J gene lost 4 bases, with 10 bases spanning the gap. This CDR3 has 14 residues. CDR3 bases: TGTGCCAGCAGCTTGGACAGGCGGAGCTATGGCTACACCTTC. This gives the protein CASSLDRRSYGYTF. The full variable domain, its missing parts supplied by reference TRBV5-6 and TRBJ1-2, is DAGVTQSPTHLIKTRGQQVTLRCSPKSGHDTVSWYQQALGQGPQFIFQYYEEEERQRGNFPDRFSGHQFPNYSSELNVNALLLGDSALYLCASSLDRRSYGYTFGSGTRLTVV.

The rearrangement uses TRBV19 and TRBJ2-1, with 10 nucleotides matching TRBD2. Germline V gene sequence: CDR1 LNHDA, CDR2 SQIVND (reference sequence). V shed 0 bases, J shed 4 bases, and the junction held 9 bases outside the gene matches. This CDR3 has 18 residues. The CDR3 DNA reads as TGTGCCAGTAGTATAGACGCCAGCGGGAGGGGTAGGTACAATGAGCAGTTCTTC. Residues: CASSIDASGRGRYNEQFF.

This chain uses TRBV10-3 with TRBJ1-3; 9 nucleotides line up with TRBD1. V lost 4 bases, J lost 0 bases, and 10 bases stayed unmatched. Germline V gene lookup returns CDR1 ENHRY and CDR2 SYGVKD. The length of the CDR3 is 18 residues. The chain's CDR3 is CAISGPGQGGGSGNTIYF. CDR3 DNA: TGTGCCATCAGTGGCCCGGGACAGGGAGGGGGCTCTGGAAACACCATATATTTT.

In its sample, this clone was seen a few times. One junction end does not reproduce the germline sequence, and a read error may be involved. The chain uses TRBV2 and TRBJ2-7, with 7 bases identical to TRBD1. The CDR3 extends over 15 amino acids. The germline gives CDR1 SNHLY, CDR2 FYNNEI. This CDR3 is CASSLDREPSDEQYF. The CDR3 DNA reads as TGTGCCAGCAGCTTAGACAGGGAACCCTCCGACGAGCAGTACTTC.

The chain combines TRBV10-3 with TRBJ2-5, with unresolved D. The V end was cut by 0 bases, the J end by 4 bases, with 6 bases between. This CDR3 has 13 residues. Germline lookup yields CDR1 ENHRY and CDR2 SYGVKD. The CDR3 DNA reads TGTGCCATCAGTGAGTCCCTGGGAGAGACCCAGTACTTC. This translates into CAISESLGETQYF.

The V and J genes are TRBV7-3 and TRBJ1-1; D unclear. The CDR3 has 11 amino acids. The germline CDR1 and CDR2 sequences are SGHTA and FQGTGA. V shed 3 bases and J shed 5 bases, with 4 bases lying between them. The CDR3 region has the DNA TGTGCCAGCAGCTTGGGAACTGAAGCTTTCTTT. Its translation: CASSLGTEAFF. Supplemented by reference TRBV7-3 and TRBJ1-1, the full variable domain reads GAGVSQTPSNKVTEKGKYVELRCDPISGHTALYWYRQSLGQGPEFLIYFQGTGAADDSGLPNDRFFAVRPEGSVSTLKIQRTERGDSAVYLCASSLGTEAFFGQGTRLTVV.

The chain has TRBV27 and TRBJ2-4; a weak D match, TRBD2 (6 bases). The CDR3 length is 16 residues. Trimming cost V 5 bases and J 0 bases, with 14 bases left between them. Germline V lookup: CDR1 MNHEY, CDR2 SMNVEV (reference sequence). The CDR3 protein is CASSILAAQAKNIQYF. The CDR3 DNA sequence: TGTGCCAGCAGTATCTTAGCGGCTCAAGCCAAAAACATTCAGTACTTC.

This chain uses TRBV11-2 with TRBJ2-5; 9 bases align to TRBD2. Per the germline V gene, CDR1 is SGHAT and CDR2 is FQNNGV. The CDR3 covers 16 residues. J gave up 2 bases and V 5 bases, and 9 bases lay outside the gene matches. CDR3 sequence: CASSLGPTSGQETQYF. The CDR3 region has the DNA TGTGCCAGCAGCCTAGGGCCGACTAGCGGTCAAGAGACCCAGTACTTC.

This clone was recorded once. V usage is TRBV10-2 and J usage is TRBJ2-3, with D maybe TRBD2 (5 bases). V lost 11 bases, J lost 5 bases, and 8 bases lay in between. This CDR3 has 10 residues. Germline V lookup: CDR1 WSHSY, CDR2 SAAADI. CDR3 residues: CAPAEDTQYF. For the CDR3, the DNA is TGCGCCCCAGCGGAAGATACGCAGTATTTT.

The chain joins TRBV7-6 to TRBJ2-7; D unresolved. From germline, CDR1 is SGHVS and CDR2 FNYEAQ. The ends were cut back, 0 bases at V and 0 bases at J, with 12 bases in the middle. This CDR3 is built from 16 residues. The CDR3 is CASSLASGRSSYEQYF. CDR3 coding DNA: TGTGCCAGCAGCTTAGCGTCGGGCAGGAGCTCCTACGAGCAGTACTTC.

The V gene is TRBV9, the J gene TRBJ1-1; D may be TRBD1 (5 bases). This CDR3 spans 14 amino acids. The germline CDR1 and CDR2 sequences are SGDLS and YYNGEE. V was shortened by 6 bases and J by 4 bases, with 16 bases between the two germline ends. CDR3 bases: TGTGCCAGCACCAGGGAGCATGATGTCACTGAAGCTTTCTTT. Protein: CASTREHDVTEAFF.

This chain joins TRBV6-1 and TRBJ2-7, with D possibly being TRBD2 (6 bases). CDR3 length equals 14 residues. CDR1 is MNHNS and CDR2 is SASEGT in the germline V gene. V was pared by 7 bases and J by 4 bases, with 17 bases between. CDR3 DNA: TGTGCCAGCACTCCGGACTTTCGGGGGTACGAGCAGTACTTC. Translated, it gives CASTPDFRGYEQYF.